The present T cell receptor beta chain was sequenced within a study of blood T cell repertoires in COVID-19. Germline CDR1 and CDR2: MNHEY and SMNVEV (reference sequence). The CDR3 has 14 residues. V was clipped by 4 bases and J by 10 bases, with 14 bases between them. Original processing methods: Reference gene primer amplification in the assay estimated nucleated cell counts. TCRdb's table, derived via immunoSEQ multiplex PCR, lists solely in-frame clones and lacks some. V and J calls and clone size follow that table, whereas D and trimming were derived from the DNA. The sample contains roughly 200,000 clones, around nine tenths of which appear only once.

The sample taken for sequencing was peripheral blood. This TCR was sampled from a man aged 45-65 years with acute or convalescent COVID-19. The chain joins TRBV27 to TRBJ1-6, with D uncertain. CDR3 nucleotides: TGTGCCAGCAGTTCCCCCGAACAGTGGTCACCCCTCCACTTT. It yields the protein CASSSPEQWSPLHF.